This TCR beta chain appears in the sequencing data of a study of blood T cell repertoires in COVID-19. Overall study: The origin of the acute and convalescent COVID-19 samples was the United States, Italy and Spain. The cDNA or gDNA used as material had been derived from T cells, B-cell-depleted T cells, or PBMCs.

Study processing details: From reference gene primer amplification, estimates of nucleated cell counts were derived. Profiled with immunoSEQ multiplex PCR; TCRdb holds only in-frame clones, not every one. The D gene and trimming were derived from the DNA, and the V and J assignments and clone size from that table. The table includes around 110,000 clones, around nine tenths detected once. This TCR was recovered from a human donor with active COVID-19. The donor label of this sample is uncertain. The sample consisted of peripheral blood.

Here the CDR3 reads CASSLGLDEQFF. CDR3 nucleotide sequence: TGTGCCAGTAGTCTGGGGCTCGATGAGCAGTTCTTC. The V call is TRBV19, the J call TRBJ2-1; weak D call: TRBD1 (5 bases). Trimming removed 5 bases from V and 8 bases from J, with 10 bases in between. Looked up from germline, CDR1 is LNHDA and CDR2 is SQIVND (reference sequence). The CDR3 loop spans 12 amino acids.